This record concerns one T cell receptor (beta chain) sequence. Its cognate antigen is unknown. The data originate from a study of Graves' ophthalmopathy and Graves' hyperthyroidism. General study results and limits: The study's model predicted ophthalmopathy progression at approximately 70% sensitivity and 72.22% specificity.

The CDR3 sequence is 14 residues long. Trimming shortened V by 5 bases and J by 4 bases, and 15 bases separated the two germline ends. Using RNA transcripts, the TCR beta CDR3 regions were amplified. HTBI primers were employed in first-round RT-PCR, then a second-round multiplex PCR followed. TCRdb used MiXCR to reprocess the multiplex PCR reads, holding one entry per CDR3 protein. The sample records about 500,000 distinct CDR3 sequences, 13% to 15% being singletons. The gene calls are TRBV12-3 or TRBV12-4 and TRBJ2-7; D may match TRBD1 or TRBD2 (6 bases each). The sequencing sample was made of blood. The sequence was obtained from a young woman with Graves' ophthalmopathy. As DNA, the CDR3 is TGTGCCAGCAGTACTTGGGGGGCCAGGTACGAGCAGTACTTC. Translated, it gives CASSTWGARYEQYF.